This T cell receptor beta chain was found in a study of T cells in Graves' hyperthyroidism and ophthalmopathy (dated by TCRdb to between 2018 and 2021). In terms of the full investigation: Peripheral blood was sampled at the time of initial diagnosis, prior to any treatment. A discovery cohort of approximately 97 patients, 43 with Graves' ophthalmopathy and over 55 with stable Graves' hyperthyroidism, was used to find distinguishing TCR V-J signatures. Prospective prediction of ophthalmopathy was tested in an independent validation cohort consisting of roughly 20 hyperthyroidism patients and around 16 patients who later progressed to ophthalmopathy. For training and testing, the roughly 93 patients in the discovery cohort were randomly divided in a 7:3 ratio. Thyroid tissue and blood T-cell repertoires from six Graves' hyperthyroidism patients were also compared in the study. Once sampling was done, hyperthyroidism patients were given methimazole at a starting dose of 30 mg daily, whereas ophthalmopathy patients were given high-dose intravenous methylprednisolone. The paper describes TCR Vbeta CDR3 sequencing of roughly 130 peripheral blood samples, made up of approximately 40 ophthalmopathy patients, approximately 76 hyperthyroidism patients and roughly 17 progressor patients. Study-wide findings and limitations: In validation, the model predicted progression to ophthalmopathy with just under 71% sensitivity and 72.22% specificity, a median of about 6 months before onset. Most expanded thyroid clonotypes (frequency above 0.001) were also detected in blood, suggesting blood repertoires may reflect thyroid immune responses. A model built on a 13 V-J signature distinguished ophthalmopathy from stable hyperthyroidism, reaching about 88% sensitivity and approximately 81% specificity in cross-validation and 80%/75% in testing. No statistical method was used to fix the sample size in advance, and group allocation was not hidden from the investigators.

The TCR beta CDR3 regions were amplified from RNA transcripts. For the first round of RT-PCR on the TCR CDR3, the HTBI primer set was used together with the Qiagen OneStep RT-PCR kit. A second multiplex PCR round built the libraries, followed by size selection and purification. The libraries were sequenced on an Illumina HiSeq2000 using paired-end 100 bp reads. Per the source publication's procedure: SOAPnuke was used to process the raw data, with reads discarded if the reads contained adapters or uncalled bases, had a mean Phred below 15, or lacked an exact constant-primer or identifier match. COPE v1.2.5 was used to merge the high-quality paired reads, and each unique nucleotide sequence was defined as a clonotype. MiTCR v1.1 was used to align the clonotypes against IMGT TRBV, TRBD and TRBJ reference segments. Analysis was restricted to V-J combinations with a frequency above 0.0001, which covered about 99% of repertoires. A TCS score was defined as the ratio of F50 (clonal expansion) to E x V (chaos), with BLOSUM62-based TCRdist applied between CDR3 peptides within each V-J. Welch's t-statistics and random forest reduced just over 500 V-J features to 10 to 15, which were used in a naive Bayes classifier (R e1071). The public reads were quality trimmed at Q25 with fastp and then assembled into clones with MiXCR by TCRdb, keeping productive beta chains. Every CDR3 protein is listed once, alongside the most common genes and DNA of its rows. Here the V and J calls rest on TCRdb's processing, not on the authors' analysis. This sample lists under 650,000 distinct CDR3 sequences; 15% to 20% were detected once. The ten largest make up 3.8% of the sample.

This clonotype was counted many times. It lacks a known antigen. It has no much larger one-base neighbor in the sample; base qualities were not kept. Including the terminal cysteine and phenylalanine, the CDR3 comprises 15 residues. The DNA shown is the 45-base CDR3, in frame from base 1. The V end loses 5 bases and the J end loses 2 bases, and a stretch of 13 bases separates them. From the germline V gene, CDR1 is SGHTA and CDR2 is FQGTGA. A patient counted as having stable Graves' hyperthyroidism if no progression to ophthalmopathy occurred over 18 months of follow-up. Hyperthyroidism patients were newly diagnosed, with disease duration under 2 months, and aged 18 to 65 years. Any patient with an uncontrolled infection, another autoimmune disease, pregnancy or lactation was excluded. Diagnoses relied on clinical symptoms, serum thyroxine and TRAb, thyroid ultrasound and orbital computed tomography. Ficoll-Paque density gradient centrifugation was used to isolate PBMCs from approximately 10 ml of fresh peripheral blood. Trizol reagent was used to extract total RNA, and RNA quality was then checked on an Agilent 2100 Bioanalyzer.

The chain joins TRBV7-3 to TRBJ2-1; TRBD2 could be the D gene, as 5 bases match. Sequenced: blood. This sequence originates from a woman between 25 and 40 years old with Graves' hyperthyroidism. The CDR3 region reads CASSPISGTYNEQFF. The DNA reads as follows: TGTGCCAGCAGCCCTATATCCGGGACCTACAATGAGCAGTTCTTC.